The clone carrying this TCR beta chain appeared a single time. The antigen remains unidentified. Together with a sample-barcoded 5' primer, a J-beta primer mix was included in a second PCR lasting roughly 6 to 12 cycles. MiXCR, run by TCRdb on the 5' RACE reads, gives a single entry per CDR3 protein. Among 1.2 million to 1.5 million distinct CDR3 sequences, 42% were seen once, and the ten largest hold 7.9%. J was trimmed by 3 bases and V by 5 bases; bases with no gene match: 13. The germline gives CDR1 DFQATT, CDR2 SNEGSKA (reference sequence). CDR3 length equals 16 residues. The data originate from a study of blood T cells in healthy people across ages. Findings and caveats of the study: A roughly linear fall in TCR beta diversity per million T cells was seen with increasing age. Nothing was known about donor CMV status, and this possibly confounded expanded clonotype changes.

No fewer than 7 million PBMCs went into each sample. What was sequenced was blood. The origin of this receptor is a woman aged 18-29 years in good health. The V gene is TRBV20-1, the J gene TRBJ2-3; 8 nucleotides match TRBD2. The CDR3 sequence: CSAHRSTGGRTDTQYF. The CDR3 DNA sequence: TGCAGTGCTCACCGCTCTACGGGAGGGCGTACAGATACGCAGTATTTT.